This T cell receptor beta chain came from a study of shared clonotypes between healthy human individuals. Study at large: For every donor, three CD4 naive, three CD4 memory, two CD8 naive and one CD8 memory plates were used. Study-wide findings and caveats: Researchers sampled only blood; tissue repertoires likely differ.

Note on this clone: Its antigen is still unknown.

This CDR3 has 11 amino acids. Several immunoSEQ plates held equal portions of the genomic DNA taken from each subset. Measured with immunoSEQ multiplex PCR; TCRdb has only the in-frame clones, and not every one. The sample includes fewer than 1.6 million clones, 98% to 99% seen only once; the top ten take roughly 0.35%. Sequenced: naive CD4+ T cells sorted from blood. Described subset: CD45RA+ positively selected. The receptor comes from a man under 40 in good health. V usage is TRBV12-2 and J usage is TRBJ1-1. TRBV12-2 is classified as a pseudogene. The CDR3 DNA is TGTGCAAGTCGCTTAGAATCTGAAGCTTTCTTT. This translates into CASRLESEAFF.